The T cell receptor beta chain described here comes from a study of T cells in Graves' hyperthyroidism and ophthalmopathy. Study observations and caveats: Also found in blood were most expanded thyroid clonotypes above 0.001. A 13 V-J model separated ophthalmopathy from stable hyperthyroidism. Before onset, by a median of about six months, the model predicted ophthalmopathy.

The source material, RNA transcripts, was used to amplify TCR beta CDR3 regions. Primed by the HTBI set, a first-round RT-PCR was run on the TCR CDR3. MiXCR, run by TCRdb on the multiplex PCR reads, gives a single entry per CDR3 protein. The data contain about 570,000 distinct CDR3 sequences, about 45% of them singletons. CDR1 is KGHDR, CDR2 SFDVKD, per germline. The V and J ends lost 5 bases and 0 bases respectively, with 7 bases between them. This CDR3 comprises 14 residues. In its sample, this clonotype was seen a few times. The antigen is undetermined. Diagnosis relied on clinical symptoms, serum thyroxine and TRAb, thyroid ultrasound and orbital computed tomography.

The chain has TRBV24-1 and TRBJ1-5, with D uncertain. What was sequenced was peripheral blood or thyroid tissue (not recorded which). The sequence came from an adult woman with Graves' disease, either hyperthyroidism or ophthalmopathy (not recorded which). The CDR3 coding sequence is TGTGCCACCAGTGGCAGTTTTAGCAATCAGCCCCAGCATTTT. Its translation: CATSGSFSNQPQHF.